This T cell receptor beta chain was observed in a study of cytomegalovirus exposure and HLA in healthy donors. Trimming stripped 11 bases from V and 7 bases from J, with 15 bases between. The CDR3 is 12 amino acids. Per germline, CDR1 LNHNV and CDR2 YYDKDF (reference sequence). TCRdb's copy holds only in-frame clones and misses some; the assay was immunoSEQ multiplex PCR. The table includes around 52,000 clones, 88% detected once. Material for sequencing was PBMCs. The chain couples TRBV15 to TRBJ2-1, with a possible D match to TRBD2 (5 bases). The origin of this receptor is a young woman in good health and CMV-seronegative. DNA of the CDR3: TGTGCCTCCGGGTTACGGGGAAATGAGCAGTTCTTC. Residues: CASGLRGNEQFF.